The rows below give T cell receptor beta chains drawn from one sample of a study of cytomegalovirus exposure and HLA in healthy donors. Generated by immunoSEQ multiplex PCR, the TCRdb table keeps only in-frame clones and is missing some. The repertoire has approximately 100,000 clones, 70% to 85% of them found once; the top ten carry 3% to 3.5%. Sequenced: PBMCs. These receptors came from a woman aged 40 to 50 in good health and CMV-seronegative. CDR3s include the opening cysteine and the closing phenylalanine or tryptophan. The D gene is left open where the match is weak. Size values are once, few and many counts, or a class for expanded clones, and some rows have none.

clone_size: NA; d_call: TRBD1; j_call: TRBJ1-2; v_call: TRBV5-5; cdr3_aa: CASSSGQTNYGYTF; cdr3_nt: TGTGCCAGCAGCTCGGGACAGACGAACTATGGCTACACCTTC
clone_size: NA; d_call: TRBD1; j_call: TRBJ2-7; v_call: TRBV28; cdr3_aa: CASSPGTGALYEQYF; cdr3_nt: TGTGCCAGCAGCCCTGGGACAGGGGCCCTCTACGAGCAGTACTTC
clone_size: NA; d_call: NA; j_call: TRBJ2-3; v_call: TRBV7-6; cdr3_aa: CASSPLLVPDTQYF; cdr3_nt: TGTGCCAGCAGCCCCCTACTAGTTCCAGATACGCAGTATTTT
clone_size: NA; d_call: TRBD1; j_call: TRBJ2-7; v_call: TRBV28; cdr3_aa: CASSFWDSGYEQYF; cdr3_nt: TGTGCCAGCAGTTTCTGGGACAGCGGCTACGAGCAGTACTTC
clone_size: NA; d_call: NA; j_call: TRBJ1-1; v_call: TRBV11-2; cdr3_aa: CASSLARNTEAFF; cdr3_nt: TGTGCCAGCAGCTTGGCCAGGAACACTGAAGCTTTCTTT
clone_size: NA; d_call: TRBD1; j_call: TRBJ2-2; v_call: TRBV6-1; cdr3_aa: CGTGEWTGELFF; cdr3_nt: TGTGGGACAGGGGAGTGGACCGGGGAGCTGTTTTTT
clone_size: NA; d_call: NA; j_call: TRBJ2-7; v_call: TRBV28; cdr3_aa: CASSSDPALGREQYF; cdr3_nt: TGTGCCAGCAGTTCAGATCCGGCCTTGGGGCGCGAGCAGTACTTC
clone_size: NA; d_call: TRBD2; j_call: TRBJ2-7; v_call: TRBV27; cdr3_aa: CASRPLAGGPSYWGEQYF; cdr3_nt: TGTGCCAGCAGACCTCTAGCGGGAGGGCCCTCGTATTGGGGCGAGCAGTACTTC
clone_size: NA; d_call: TRBD2; j_call: TRBJ2-3; v_call: TRBV7-6; cdr3_aa: CASSQRGREGTQYF; cdr3_nt: TGTGCCAGCAGCCAGCGGGGCCGGGAGGGTACGCAGTATTTT
clone_size: NA; d_call: NA; j_call: TRBJ1-5; v_call: TRBV19; cdr3_aa: CASSVTGLDQPQHF; cdr3_nt: TGTGCCAGTAGTGTAACAGGGTTGGATCAACCCCAGCATTTT
clone_size: few; d_call: NA; j_call: TRBJ2-3; v_call: TRBV10-3; cdr3_aa: CAISETRSPTDTQYF; cdr3_nt: TGTGCCATCAGTGAAACTAGGAGCCCCACAGATACGCAGTATTTT
clone_size: NA; d_call: NA; j_call: TRBJ2-7; v_call: TRBV28; cdr3_aa: CASSLTGLAYEQYF; cdr3_nt: TGTGCCAGCAGTTTAACCGGTTTGGCCTACGAGCAGTACTTC
clone_size: NA; d_call: NA; j_call: TRBJ2-5; v_call: TRBV5-4; cdr3_aa: CASSFHGETQYF; cdr3_nt: TGTGCCAGCAGCTTTCACGGGGAGACCCAGTACTTC
clone_size: once; d_call: NA; j_call: TRBJ1-1; v_call: TRBV5-1; cdr3_aa: CASSLFRGNTEAFF; cdr3_nt: TGCGCCAGCAGCTTGTTTCGGGGGAACACTGAAGCTTTCTTT
clone_size: NA; d_call: NA; j_call: TRBJ2-5; v_call: TRBV18; cdr3_aa: CASSAGMGETQYF; cdr3_nt: TGTGCCAGCTCTGCAGGGATGGGGGAGACCCAGTACTTC
clone_size: once; d_call: NA; j_call: TRBJ1-1; v_call: TRBV5-1; cdr3_aa: CASSLSTGFTEAFF; cdr3_nt: TGCGCCAGCAGCTTGTCGACAGGCTTCACTGAAGCTTTCTTT
clone_size: NA; d_call: TRBD2; j_call: TRBJ2-5; v_call: TRBV5-4; cdr3_aa: CASSPVTSGEGETQYF; cdr3_nt: TGTGCCAGCAGCCCTGTTACTAGCGGGGAGGGAGAGACCCAGTACTTC
clone_size: NA; d_call: NA; j_call: TRBJ2-3; v_call: TRBV19; cdr3_aa: CASSILAPGPDTQYF; cdr3_nt: TGTGCCAGTAGTATCCTAGCCCCTGGCCCAGATACGCAGTATTTT
clone_size: NA; d_call: NA; j_call: TRBJ1-6; v_call: TRBV7-8; cdr3_aa: CASSSSNSPLHF; cdr3_nt: TGTGCCAGCAGCTCTAGTAATTCACCCCTCCACTTT
clone_size: NA; d_call: NA; j_call: TRBJ2-1; v_call: TRBV30; cdr3_aa: CAWSVLLFGGVEQFF; cdr3_nt: TGTGCCTGGAGTGTACTACTATTCGGGGGTGTTGAGCAGTTCTTC
clone_size: NA; d_call: NA; j_call: TRBJ1-2; v_call: TRBV27; cdr3_aa: CASGTLGYYGYTF; cdr3_nt: TGTGCCAGCGGGACACTTGGATACTATGGCTACACCTTC
clone_size: few; d_call: NA; j_call: TRBJ1-2; v_call: TRBV5-5; cdr3_aa: CASSLELNYGYTF; cdr3_nt: TGTGCCAGCAGCTTGGAACTAAACTATGGCTACACCTTC
clone_size: NA; d_call: TRBD2; j_call: TRBJ2-7; v_call: TRBV27; cdr3_aa: CASRSWEGYEQYF; cdr3_nt: TGTGCCAGCAGATCGTGGGAGGGGTACGAGCAGTACTTC
clone_size: NA; d_call: TRBD2; j_call: TRBJ2-7; v_call: TRBV27; cdr3_aa: CASSPHSGTYEQYF; cdr3_nt: TGTGCCAGCAGCCCACATAGCGGGACCTACGAGCAGTACTTC
clone_size: NA; d_call: TRBD2; j_call: TRBJ2-7; v_call: TRBV11-2; cdr3_aa: CASSLGGNNEQCF; cdr3_nt: TGTGCCAGCAGCTTGGGAGGGAATAACGAGCAGTGCTTC
clone_size: once; d_call: TRBD1; j_call: TRBJ1-3; v_call: TRBV9; cdr3_aa: CASSVAGTARSGNTIYF; cdr3_nt: TGTGCCAGCAGCGTAGCTGGGACAGCTCGCTCTGGAAATACCATATATTTT
clone_size: few; d_call: TRBD1; j_call: TRBJ2-7; v_call: TRBV19; cdr3_aa: CASLRGQVRYEQYF; cdr3_nt: TGTGCCAGTCTCAGGGGACAGGTTCGCTACGAGCAGTACTTC
clone_size: NA; d_call: NA; j_call: TRBJ1-3; v_call: TRBV5-5; cdr3_aa: CASSRGVDRSGNTIYF; cdr3_nt: TGTGCCAGCAGCCGCGGGGTAGACCGCTCTGGAAACACCATATATTTT
clone_size: NA; d_call: NA; j_call: TRBJ2-5; v_call: TRBV7-2; cdr3_aa: CASSLSAEIQETQYF; cdr3_nt: TGTGCCAGCAGCCTTTCGGCGGAGATTCAAGAGACCCAGTACTTC
clone_size: NA; d_call: TRBD2; j_call: TRBJ2-5; v_call: TRBV27; cdr3_aa: CASSLRVASGKETQYF; cdr3_nt: TGTGCCAGCAGTTTAAGGGTAGCTAGCGGGAAAGAGACCCAGTACTTC
clone_size: NA; d_call: NA; j_call: TRBJ1-2; v_call: TRBV7-9; cdr3_aa: CASSQATGNYGYTF; cdr3_nt: TGTGCCAGCAGCCAAGCCACAGGGAACTATGGCTACACCTTC
clone_size: NA; d_call: NA; j_call: TRBJ2-1; v_call: TRBV4-2; cdr3_aa: CASSQDGAGGYNEQFF; cdr3_nt: TGTGCCAGCAGCCAAGATGGGGCAGGGGGGTACAATGAGCAGTTCTTC
clone_size: NA; d_call: TRBD1; j_call: TRBJ2-7; v_call: TRBV14; cdr3_aa: CASSLLERGLDMDEQYF; cdr3_nt: TGTGCCAGCAGCCTCCTCGAGAGGGGGCTGGACATGGACGAGCAGTACTTC
clone_size: NA; d_call: TRBD1; j_call: TRBJ2-7; v_call: TRBV5-6; cdr3_aa: CASSLAAGGSYEQYF; cdr3_nt: TGTGCCAGCAGCTTGGCGGCAGGGGGTTCCTACGAGCAGTACTTC
clone_size: NA; d_call: NA; j_call: TRBJ2-1; v_call: TRBV14; cdr3_aa: CASSSQTYNEQFF; cdr3_nt: TGTGCCAGCAGCTCTCAGACTTACAATGAGCAGTTCTTC
clone_size: few; d_call: NA; j_call: TRBJ1-5; v_call: TRBV5-4; cdr3_aa: CASSQVADGRDQPQHF; cdr3_nt: TGCGCCAGCAGCCAAGTCGCTGACGGCAGGGATCAGCCCCAGCATTTT
clone_size: NA; d_call: NA; j_call: TRBJ2-7; v_call: TRBV2; cdr3_aa: CASSTSPGPSYEQYF; cdr3_nt: TGTGCCAGCAGTACTAGCCCGGGGCCTTCCTACGAGCAGTACTTC
clone_size: NA; d_call: TRBD1; j_call: TRBJ1-2; v_call: TRBV7-2; cdr3_aa: CASSLAGQGGGYTF; cdr3_nt: TGTGCCAGCAGCTTAGCGGGACAGGGAGGCGGCTACACCTTC
clone_size: NA; d_call: NA; j_call: TRBJ2-3; v_call: TRBV7-8; cdr3_aa: CASSLESWPHTDTQYF; cdr3_nt: TGTGCCAGCAGCTTAGAGTCCTGGCCACACACAGATACGCAGTATTTT
clone_size: NA; d_call: TRBD2; j_call: TRBJ2-3; v_call: TRBV30; cdr3_aa: CAWSGTSGASRLTDTQYF; cdr3_nt: TGTGCCTGGAGTGGGACTAGCGGGGCTAGTAGGCTGACAGATACGCAGTATTTT
clone_size: NA; d_call: TRBD2; j_call: TRBJ2-1; v_call: TRBV7-2; cdr3_aa: CASSLLSPRGGGGYNEQFF; cdr3_nt: TGTGCCAGCAGCTTACTCTCCCCCCGGGGCGGGGGGGGCTACAATGAGCAGTTCTTC
clone_size: NA; d_call: TRBD1; j_call: TRBJ1-6; v_call: TRBV7-9; cdr3_aa: CASSLRQGGSPLHF; cdr3_nt: TGTGCCAGCAGCCTCCGACAGGGAGGTTCACCCCTCCACTTT
clone_size: NA; d_call: NA; j_call: TRBJ1-1; v_call: TRBV7-2; cdr3_aa: CASSLRTLNTEAFF; cdr3_nt: TGTGCCAGCAGCTTGCGGACACTGAACACTGAAGCTTTCTTT
clone_size: NA; d_call: NA; j_call: TRBJ2-7; v_call: TRBV5-1; cdr3_aa: CASSLASGCTYEQYF; cdr3_nt: TGCGCCAGCAGCTTGGCATCGGGATGCACCTACGAGCAGTACTTC
clone_size: NA; d_call: NA; j_call: TRBJ1-2; v_call: TRBV30; cdr3_aa: CAWSVRELNYGYTF; cdr3_nt: TGTGCCTGGAGTGTACGGGAGCTTAACTATGGCTACACCTTC
clone_size: NA; d_call: NA; j_call: TRBJ2-3; v_call: TRBV4-3; cdr3_aa: CASSQGGYSDTQYF; cdr3_nt: TGCGCCAGCAGCCAAGGAGGGTACAGTGATACGCAGTATTTT
clone_size: once; d_call: NA; j_call: TRBJ1-6; v_call: TRBV15; cdr3_aa: CATTNELRGYNSPLHF; cdr3_nt: TGTGCCACCACCAACGAATTGAGAGGATATAATTCACCCCTCCACTTT
clone_size: NA; d_call: NA; j_call: TRBJ1-2; v_call: TRBV7-2; cdr3_aa: CASSLLISSGYGYTF; cdr3_nt: TGTGCCAGCAGCCTGTTGATCTCCTCGGGGTATGGCTACACCTTC
clone_size: NA; d_call: TRBD2; j_call: TRBJ2-1; v_call: TRBV5-1; cdr3_aa: CASSLGSGLGHNEQFF; cdr3_nt: TGCGCCAGCAGCCTTGGTTCCGGACTAGGCCACAATGAGCAGTTCTTC
clone_size: NA; d_call: NA; j_call: TRBJ1-5; v_call: TRBV19; cdr3_aa: CASSPRVNQPQHF; cdr3_nt: TGTGCCAGTAGTCCCAGGGTGAATCAGCCCCAGCATTTT
clone_size: NA; d_call: NA; j_call: TRBJ2-4; v_call: TRBV4-1; cdr3_aa: CASSQGFPLAKNIQYF; cdr3_nt: TGCGCCAGCAGCCAAGGTTTTCCACTGGCCAAAAACATTCAGTACTTC
clone_size: NA; d_call: TRBD1; j_call: TRBJ2-1; v_call: TRBV4-3; cdr3_aa: CASSPKKDREQFF; cdr3_nt: TGCGCCAGCAGCCCAAAAAAGGACAGGGAACAGTTCTTC
clone_size: NA; d_call: TRBD2; j_call: TRBJ2-1; v_call: TRBV6-1; cdr3_aa: CASSEAREWAEQFF; cdr3_nt: TGTGCCAGCAGTGAAGCGCGGGAGTGGGCTGAGCAGTTCTTC
clone_size: NA; d_call: NA; j_call: TRBJ2-1; v_call: TRBV18; cdr3_aa: CASSQPPPDRSYNEQFF; cdr3_nt: TGTGCCAGCTCACAACCTCCCCCAGACAGGTCTTACAATGAGCAGTTCTTC
clone_size: NA; d_call: NA; j_call: TRBJ1-4; v_call: TRBV5-1; cdr3_aa: CASSLDAGSLGNEKLFF; cdr3_nt: TGCGCCAGCAGCTTGGATGCAGGGTCGCTGGGGAATGAAAAACTGTTTTTT
clone_size: NA; d_call: TRBD2; j_call: TRBJ2-5; v_call: TRBV5-6; cdr3_aa: CASRGGTPGYQETQYF; cdr3_nt: TGTGCCAGCAGGGGGGGGACCCCCGGGTACCAAGAGACCCAGTACTTC
clone_size: NA; d_call: NA; j_call: TRBJ2-7; v_call: TRBV4-1; cdr3_aa: CASSQDRFIRSSYEQYF; cdr3_nt: TGCGCCAGCAGCCAAGATAGGTTTATTAGGAGCTCCTACGAGCAGTACTTC
clone_size: once; d_call: TRBD1; j_call: TRBJ1-2; v_call: TRBV28; cdr3_aa: CASLRQGPVFGGYTF; cdr3_nt: TGTGCCAGCCTCCGACAGGGCCCCGTTTTTGGAGGCTACACCTTC
clone_size: NA; d_call: TRBD1; j_call: TRBJ2-2; v_call: TRBV19; cdr3_aa: CASTGGMNGNRDTGELFF; cdr3_nt: TGTGCCAGTACAGGGGGAATGAACGGGAACCGGGACACCGGGGAGCTGTTTTTT